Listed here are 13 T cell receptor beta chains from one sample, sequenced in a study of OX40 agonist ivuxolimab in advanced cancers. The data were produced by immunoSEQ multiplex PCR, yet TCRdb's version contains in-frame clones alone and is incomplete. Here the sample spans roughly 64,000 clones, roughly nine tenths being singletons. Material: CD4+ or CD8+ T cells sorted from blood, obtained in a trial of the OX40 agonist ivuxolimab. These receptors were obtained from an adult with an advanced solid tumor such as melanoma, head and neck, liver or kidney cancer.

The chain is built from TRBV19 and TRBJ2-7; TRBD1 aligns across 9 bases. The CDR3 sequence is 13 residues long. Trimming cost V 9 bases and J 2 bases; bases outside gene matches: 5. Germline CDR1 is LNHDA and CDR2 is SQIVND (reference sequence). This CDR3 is CARGTGRTYEQYF. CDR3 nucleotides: TGTGCCAGAGGGACAGGGAGGACCTACGAGCAGTACTTC.

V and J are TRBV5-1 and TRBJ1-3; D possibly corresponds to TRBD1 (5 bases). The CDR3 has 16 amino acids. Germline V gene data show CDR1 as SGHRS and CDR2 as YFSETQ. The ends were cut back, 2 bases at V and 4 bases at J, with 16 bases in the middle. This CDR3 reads CASSLTGTLGGNTIYF. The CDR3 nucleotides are TGCGCCAGCAGCTTAACCGGGACTTTAGGAGGAAACACCATATATTTT.

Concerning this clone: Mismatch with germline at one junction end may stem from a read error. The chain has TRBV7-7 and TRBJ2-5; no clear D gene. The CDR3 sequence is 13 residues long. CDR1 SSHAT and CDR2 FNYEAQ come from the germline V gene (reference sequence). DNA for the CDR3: TGTGCTAGCAGCTTAGCAAGTGTAGAGACCCAGTACTTC. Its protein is CASSLASVETQYF.

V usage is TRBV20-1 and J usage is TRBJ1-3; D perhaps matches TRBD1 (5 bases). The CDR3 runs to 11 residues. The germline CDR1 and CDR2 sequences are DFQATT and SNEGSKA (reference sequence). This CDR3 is CSTGPGNTIYF. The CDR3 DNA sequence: TGCAGCACAGGCCCTGGAAACACCATATATTTT.

The CDR3 region has the DNA TGTGCCAGCAGTTTAACCCCGGGACAAGCTAACACTGAAGCTTTCTTT. Amino acids: CASSLTPGQANTEAFF. This rearrangement joins TRBV6-5 to TRBJ1-1, with D perhaps TRBD1 (6 bases). V was clipped by 4 bases and J by 2 bases, with 17 bases between them. CDR3 length: 16 amino acids. Germline V gene sequence: CDR1 MNHEY, CDR2 SVGAGI.

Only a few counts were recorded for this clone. The CDR3 sequence is CASSPQEYERELFF. CDR3 in DNA: TGTGCCAGCTCACCACAGGAGTATGAACGGGAGCTGTTTTTT. The chain links TRBV18 to TRBJ2-2; D uncertain. V was trimmed by 1 base and J by 9 bases, leaving 12 bases between them. This CDR3 comprises 14 residues. The germline gives CDR1 KGHSH, CDR2 LQKENI. The whole variable domain, filled in from reference TRBV18 and TRBJ2-2, reads NAGVMQNPRHLVRRRGQEARLRCSPMKGHSHVYWYRQLPEEGLKFMVYLQKENIIDESGMPKERFSAEFPKEGPSILRIQQVVRGDSAAYFCASSPQEYERELFFGEGSRLTVL.

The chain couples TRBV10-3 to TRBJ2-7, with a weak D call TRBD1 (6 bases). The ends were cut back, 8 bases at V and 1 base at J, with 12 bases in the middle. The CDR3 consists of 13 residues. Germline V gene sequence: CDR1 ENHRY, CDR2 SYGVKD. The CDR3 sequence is CAIRQESSYEQYF. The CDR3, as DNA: TGTGCCATCCGACAGGAGAGTTCCTACGAGCAGTACTTC.

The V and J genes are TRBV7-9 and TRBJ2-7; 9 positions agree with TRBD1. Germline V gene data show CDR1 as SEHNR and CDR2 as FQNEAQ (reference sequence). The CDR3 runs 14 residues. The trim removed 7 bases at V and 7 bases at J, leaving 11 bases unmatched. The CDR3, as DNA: TGTGCCAGCACCAAACAGGGGGCCTCAGGAGAGCAGTACTTC. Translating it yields CASTKQGASGEQYF.

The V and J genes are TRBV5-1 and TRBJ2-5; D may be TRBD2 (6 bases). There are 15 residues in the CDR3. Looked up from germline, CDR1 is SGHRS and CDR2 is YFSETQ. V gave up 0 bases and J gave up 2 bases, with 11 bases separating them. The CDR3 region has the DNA TGCGCCAGCAGCTTGGAAGGGAGGACACAAGAGACCCAGTACTTC. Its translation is CASSLEGRTQETQYF.

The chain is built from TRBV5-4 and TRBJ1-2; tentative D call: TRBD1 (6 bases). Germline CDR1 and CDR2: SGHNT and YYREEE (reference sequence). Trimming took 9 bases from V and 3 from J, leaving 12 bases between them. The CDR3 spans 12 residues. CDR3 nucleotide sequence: TGTGCCACGCACAGGGAGGACTATGGCTACACCTTC. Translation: CATHREDYGYTF.

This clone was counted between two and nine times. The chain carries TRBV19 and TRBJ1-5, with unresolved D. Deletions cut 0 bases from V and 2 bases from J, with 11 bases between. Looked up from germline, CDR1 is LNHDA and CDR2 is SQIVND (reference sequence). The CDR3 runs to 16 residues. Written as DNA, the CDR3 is TGTGCCAGTAGTATAGACCTCGGGAACCGCAATCAGCCCCAGCATTTT. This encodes CASSIDLGNRNQPQHF. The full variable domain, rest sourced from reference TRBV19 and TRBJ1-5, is DGGITQSPKYLFRKEGQNVTLSCEQNLNHDAMYWYRQDPGQGLRLIYYSQIVNDFQKGDIAEGYSVSREKKESFPLTVTSAQKNPTAFYLCASSIDLGNRNQPQHFGDGTRLSIL.

This CDR3 is CASSLGYSDTQYF. The CDR3 nucleotides read TGTGCCAGCAGCTTGGGCTACTCAGATACGCAGTATTTT. The rearrangement links TRBV5-4 to TRBJ2-3; D is ambiguous. From germline, CDR1 is SGHNT and CDR2 YYREEE (reference sequence). This CDR3 has 13 residues. V lost 0 bases and J lost 4, with 6 bases in between.

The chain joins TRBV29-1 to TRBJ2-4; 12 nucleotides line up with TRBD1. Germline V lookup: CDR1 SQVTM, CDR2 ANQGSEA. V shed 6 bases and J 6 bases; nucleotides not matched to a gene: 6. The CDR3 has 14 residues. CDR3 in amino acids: CSVAGTGGTNIQYF. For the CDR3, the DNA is TGCAGCGTCGCAGGGACAGGGGGCACAAACATTCAGTACTTC.